Each of the 25 T cell receptor beta chains below was sequenced from the same sample in a study of CD8+CD57+ T cells in acquired aplastic anemia (dated by TCRdb to the late 2010s). Sequencing used an Illumina HiSeq 2000. Genomic DNA was used as template for profiling of TCR beta VDJ combinations and CDR3 sequences. TCRdb's own reprocessing of the public reads used fastp at Q25 and MiXCR and kept productive beta chains. Rows are unified per CDR3 protein, each entry keeping the most common DNA and genes. This sample gives roughly 130,000 distinct CDR3 sequences in total; about 48% of them show up just once. 2% to 3% of the sample comes from the top ten. The specimen was sorted CD4+, CD8+, or CD8+CD57+ T cells (not recorded which) from PBMCs. The receptors stem from a human donor in good health, serving as a control.

A few counts support this clonotype. A much larger clonotype is one base distant, so this may be a read error. The chain recombines TRBV20-1 with TRBJ2-1; 7 nucleotides match TRBD2. The CDR3 is made up of 15 amino acids. The V gene's germline CDR1 is DFQATT and CDR2 SNEGSKA (reference sequence). V was pared by 1 base and J by 12 bases, with 15 bases of the junction left unmatched. The CDR3 nucleotides read TGCAGTGCTAGAGGTCGCGCTAGCGGCGGCTTGGGGCAGTTCTTC. This translates into CSARGRASGGLGQFF.

The chain joins TRBV20-1 to TRBJ2-3; 10 nucleotides agree with TRBD2. CDR1 and CDR2 (germline): DFQATT, SNEGSKA (reference sequence). J gave up 1 base and V 3 bases, and 10 bases lay outside the gene matches. This CDR3 has 17 amino acids. The CDR3 DNA reads as TGCAGTGCTAGGGGAGAGGGGCTAGCGGGGGGCACAGATACGCAGTATTTT. Translated: CSARGEGLAGGTDTQYF.

To note about this clonotype: The conserved phenylalanine or tryptophan normally closing the CDR3 is absent here, so this likely arose from a read error. This chain uses TRBV5-1 with TRBJ1-1, with D unresolved. The CDR3 is 12 residues long. V gave up 0 bases and J gave up 0 bases, with 0 bases separating them. Germline CDR1 and CDR2: SGHRS and YFSETQ. This chain's CDR3 is CASSLVNTEAFL. The CDR3, as DNA: TGCGCCAGCAGCTTGGTGAACACTGAAGCTTTCCTT.

This clonotype has at least ten counts. The J gene is TRBJ2-3, the V gene TRBV29-1; the D gene is possibly TRBD1 (6 bases). This CDR3 has 15 amino acids. The V gene lost 7 bases and the J gene lost 0 bases, with 17 bases spanning the gap. Germline CDR1 is SQVTM and CDR2 is ANQGSEA. Here the CDR3 reads CSAPHREYSTDTQYF. As DNA, the CDR3 is TGCAGCGCCCCGCACAGGGAATATAGCACAGATACGCAGTATTTT.

CDR3 protein: CASTFNAGHNEQFF. In DNA, the CDR3 is TGTGCCAGCACCTTCAACGCGGGCCACAATGAGCAGTTCTTC. The chain has TRBV11-2 and TRBJ2-1, with D tentatively TRBD2 (5 bases). Trimming left V 7 bases short and J 5 bases short, with 15 bases between. In germline, CDR1 is SGHAT, CDR2 FQNNGV. The CDR3 loop spans 14 amino acids.

This clonotype was detected only once. The chain uses TRBV19 and TRBJ1-1; TRBD1 aligns across 8 bases. CDR3 size: 15 residues. Germline CDR1 is LNHDA and CDR2 is SQIVND (reference sequence). Trimming took 4 bases from V and 1 from J; bases not matched to a gene: 5. This CDR3 reads CASSTYTGGNTEAFF. The CDR3 nucleotides are TGTGCCAGTAGTACATACACAGGGGGGAACACTGAAGCTTTCTTT.

This clonotype was picked up many times. CDR3: CASSLNSRRRVSNTGELFF. CDR3 sequence (DNA): TGTGCCAGCAGCTTAAATTCCCGGCGGAGGGTATCGAACACCGGGGAGCTGTTTTTT. V and J are TRBV7-3 and TRBJ2-2, with D possibly matching TRBD2 (6 bases). V was shortened by 1 base and J by 0 bases, with 18 bases between the two germline ends. This CDR3 spans 19 amino acids. CDR1 SGHTA and CDR2 FQGTGA come from the germline V gene.

This clonotype showed up many times. The chain has TRBV3-1 and TRBJ1-3; tentatively, D is TRBD1 (6 bases). Germline V gene data show CDR1 as LGHDT and CDR2 as YNNKEL (reference sequence). This CDR3 region has 13 residues. Trimming left V 8 bases short and J 1 base short, with 9 bases between. The DNA of the CDR3 is TGTGCCAGCGGACAGCAATCTGGAAACACCATATATTTT. It is translated as CASGQQSGNTIYF.

The chain couples TRBV6-4 to TRBJ1-6; D might be TRBD1 (6 bases). From germline, CDR1 is MRHNA and CDR2 SNTAGT. The V gene lost 3 bases and the J gene lost 10 bases, with 10 bases spanning the gap. The length of the CDR3 is 13 residues. The CDR3 spells CASSEDSKSPLHF. Written as DNA, the CDR3 is TGTGCCAGCAGTGAGGACAGCAAGTCACCCCTCCACTTT.

V is TRBV7-2 and J is TRBJ1-1, with D possibly being TRBD1 (5 bases). With 10 bases removed from V and 8 bases from J, the gap between germline ends came to 11 bases. The germline gives CDR1 SGHTA, CDR2 FQGNSA. The CDR3 totals 10 residues. CDR3 DNA: TGTGCCACCCAGGGCAGGGAAGCTTTCTTT. Protein sequence: CATQGREAFF.

As DNA, the CDR3 is TGTGCCAGCAGCTCGGAATCTGGGGCCAACGTCCTGACTTTC. As protein: CASSSESGANVLTF. The V call is TRBV25-1, the J call TRBJ2-6; D unresolved. CDR3 size: 14 residues. Trimming stripped 6 bases from V and 1 base from J, with 7 bases between. Germline lookup yields CDR1 MGHDK and CDR2 SYGVNS.

This clonotype is a singleton in its sample. The CDR3 spells CSAGRQGAAGNTIYF. The CDR3 DNA is TGCAGTGCTGGTCGACAGGGGGCCGCTGGAAACACCATATATTTT. J is TRBJ1-3 and V is TRBV20-1, with 10 bases fitting TRBD1. Unmatched junction bases numbered 6, after V lost 5 bases and J lost 2 bases. The CDR3 loop spans 15 amino acids. Per the germline V gene, CDR1 is DFQATT and CDR2 is SNEGSKA (reference sequence).

This clonotype has more than one count but fewer than ten. The chain combines TRBV11-1 with TRBJ2-7, with a tentative D call TRBD1 (6 bases). The CDR3 extends over 17 amino acids. The germline gives CDR1 SGHAT, CDR2 FQDESV (reference sequence). Trimming shortened V by 5 bases and J by 3 bases, and 23 bases separated the two germline ends. In DNA, the CDR3 is TGTGCCAGCAGCCATCCCCAAGATGTCAGGGGCCTCTACGAGCAGTACTTC. Translated: CASSHPQDVRGLYEQYF. Using reference TRBV11-1 and TRBJ2-7 for the parts outside the CDR3, the full variable domain is EAEVAQSPRYKITEKSQAVAFWCDPISGHATLYWYRQILGQGPELLVQFQDESVVDDSQLPKDRFSAERLKGVDSTLKIQPAELGDSAMYLCASSHPQDVRGLYEQYFGPGTRLTVT.

This clonotype was counted a few times. The chain links TRBV20-1 to TRBJ2-1; no clear D. The V and J ends lost 2 bases and 2 bases respectively, with 10 bases between them. The CDR3 length is 14 residues. Germline lookup yields CDR1 DFQATT and CDR2 SNEGSKA (reference sequence). In DNA, the CDR3 is TGCAGTGCTAGATCCGCGTACCCCTACAATGAGCAGTTCTTC. Protein product: CSARSAYPYNEQFF.

This clonotype was counted at least ten times. The chain recombines TRBV20-1 with TRBJ2-2, with D perhaps TRBD1 or TRBD2 (5 bases each). Germline CDR1 DFQATT, CDR2 SNEGSKA (reference sequence). CDR3 length: 14 amino acids. The V end was cut by 5 bases, the J end by 2 bases, with 12 bases between. The CDR3 nucleotides are TGCAGTGCTCCGTCCCGGGACAACACCGGGGAGCTGTTTTTT. Translating gives CSAPSRDNTGELFF.

This clonotype was detected many times. V usage is TRBV12-3 or TRBV12-4 and J usage is TRBJ2-2, with D possibly TRBD1 on 7 matching bases. CDR3 size: 16 residues. V lost 7 bases and J lost 1, with 16 bases in between. CDR3 loop: CASNPRGRGNTGELFF. The CDR3 DNA reads TGTGCCAGCAACCCGAGGGGGCGGGGGAACACCGGGGAGCTGTTTTTT.

This clonotype was observed a handful of times. A read error may explain this, as a much larger clone is one base away. The J gene is TRBJ2-2, the V gene TRBV12-3 or TRBV12-4; D may be TRBD2 (5 bases). CDR3 size: 14 residues. The CDR3 loop is CASSLRGHTGELLF. CDR3 in DNA: TGTGCCAGCAGTCTGCGCGGGCACACCGGGGAGCTGCTTTTT.

A word on this clonotype: A much larger clone differs from this one at a single base, so this may be a read error. The chain is built from TRBV3-1 and TRBJ1-3; no reliable D call. This CDR3 spans 15 amino acids. Germline assignment: CDR1 LGHDT and CDR2 YNNKEL (reference sequence). V was pared by 2 bases and J by 3 bases, with 11 bases between. The CDR3 coding sequence is TGTGCCAGCAGCCAAACAGTTGCTAATGGAAACACCATATATTTT. It translates to CASSQTVANGNTIYF.

In this sample, this clonotype turned up many times. J is TRBJ2-4 and V is TRBV19; tentatively, D is TRBD2 (5 bases). Trimming took 5 bases from V and 9 from J, leaving 14 bases between them. CDR3 length equals 13 residues. Germline lookup yields CDR1 LNHDA and CDR2 SQIVND (reference sequence). The CDR3 nucleotides read TGTGCCAGTAGTTCCAGAGGACGGGGCATTCAGTACTTC. It translates to CASSSRGRGIQYF.

This clonotype was observed at least ten times. The chain recombines TRBV2 with TRBJ1-6; D might be TRBD1 (5 bases). Trimming pared 2 bases from V and 10 bases from J, leaving 18 bases between. CDR3 length equals 16 residues. Germline CDR1 reads SNHLY; CDR2 reads FYNNEI. The CDR3 sequence is CASSELGGVVRSPLHF. The CDR3 DNA reads TGTGCCAGCAGTGAATTAGGAGGGGTTGTGCGCTCACCCCTCCACTTT.

This clonotype was seen only a few times. This rearrangement joins TRBV15 to TRBJ2-2, with D possibly TRBD2 on 6 matching bases. Germline CDR1 reads LNHNV; CDR2 reads YYDKDF (reference sequence). V lost 5 bases, J lost 5 bases, and 15 bases lay in between. The CDR3 is 15 residues long. CDR3 DNA: TGTGCCACCAGCCCTAGCGTGGTTGGGACCGGGGAGCTGTTTTTT. Residues: CATSPSVVGTGELFF.

This clonotype has just a few counts. The chain recombines TRBV19 with TRBJ1-5; no reliable D call. With 4 bases removed from V and 4 bases from J, the gap between germline ends came to 8 bases. The germline V gene encodes CDR1 LNHDA and CDR2 SQIVND (reference sequence). This CDR3 is 13 amino acids long. This chain's CDR3 is CASSTRQNQPQHF. The CDR3 bases are TGTGCCAGTAGTACCAGGCAGAATCAGCCCCAGCATTTT.

This clonotype showed up many times. Mismatch with germline at one junction end may stem from a read error. The chain has TRBV5-4 and TRBJ1-2; TRBD1 matches 8 bases. This CDR3 comprises 14 residues. Germline-derived CDR1 and CDR2 are SGHNT and YYREEE (reference sequence). CDR3 in DNA: TGTGCCAGCAGCTTGTCCGCAGGGGGCTATAGCTACACCTTC. As protein: CASSLSAGGYSYTF. The full variable domain, its missing parts supplied by reference TRBV5-4 and TRBJ1-2, is ETGVTQSPTHLIKTRGQQVTLRCSSQSGHNTVSWYQQALGQGPQFIFQYYREEENGRGNFPPRFSGLQFPNYSSELNVNALELDDSALYLCASSLSAGGYSYTFGSGTRLTVV.

V is TRBV11-1 and J is TRBJ2-3; 11 nucleotides line up with TRBD2. The length of the CDR3 is 17 residues. J lost 2 bases, V lost 3 bases, and 7 bases had no gene match. Per the germline V gene, CDR1 is SGHAT and CDR2 is FQDESV (reference sequence). The CDR3 DNA reads as TGTGCCAGCAGCTTCCCATTAGCGGGGGGGCACACAGATACGCAGTATTTT. Translated: CASSFPLAGGHTDTQYF. Supplemented by reference TRBV11-1 and TRBJ2-3, the full variable domain reads EAEVAQSPRYKITEKSQAVAFWCDPISGHATLYWYRQILGQGPELLVQFQDESVVDDSQLPKDRFSAERLKGVDSTLKIQPAELGDSAMYLCASSFPLAGGHTDTQYFGPGTRLTVL.

As DNA, the CDR3 is TGTGCCAGCAGTTACGGGGTACTCAATGAGCAGTTCTTC. Encoded protein: CASSYGVLNEQFF. The gene calls are TRBV6-5 and TRBJ2-1, with D hard to call. This CDR3 is 13 amino acids long. V lost 2 bases and J lost 6, with 8 bases in between. Germline V CDR1 and CDR2: MNHEY, SVGAGI.